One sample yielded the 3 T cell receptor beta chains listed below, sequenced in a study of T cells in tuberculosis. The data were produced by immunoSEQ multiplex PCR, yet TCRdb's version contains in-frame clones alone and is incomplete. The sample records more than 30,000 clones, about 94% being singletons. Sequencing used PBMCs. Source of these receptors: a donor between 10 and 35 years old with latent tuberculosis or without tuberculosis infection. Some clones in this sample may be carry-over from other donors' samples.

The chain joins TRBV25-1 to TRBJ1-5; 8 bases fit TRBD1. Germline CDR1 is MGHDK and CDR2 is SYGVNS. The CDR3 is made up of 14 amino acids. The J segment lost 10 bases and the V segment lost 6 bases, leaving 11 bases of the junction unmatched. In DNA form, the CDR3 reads TGTGCCAGCAGCGCGACAGGGGACCCCGGTCCCCAGCATTTT. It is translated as CASSATGDPGPQHF.

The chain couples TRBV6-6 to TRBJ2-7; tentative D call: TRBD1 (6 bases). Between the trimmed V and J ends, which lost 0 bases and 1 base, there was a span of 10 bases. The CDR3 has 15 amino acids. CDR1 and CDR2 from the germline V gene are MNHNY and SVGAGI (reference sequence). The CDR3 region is CASSYSGGGSYEQYF. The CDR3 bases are TGTGCCAGCAGTTACTCAGGGGGTGGTTCCTACGAGCAGTACTTC.

In nucleotides, the CDR3 is TGTGCCAGCTCTCCGAACCTACAGGGCAATCAGCCCCAGCATTTT. This sequence encodes CASSPNLQGNQPQHF. This chain uses TRBV18 with TRBJ1-5; D is perhaps TRBD1 (5 bases). With 6 bases removed from V and 2 bases from J, the gap between germline ends came to 14 bases. This CDR3 spans 15 amino acids. Per germline, CDR1 KGHSH and CDR2 LQKENI.